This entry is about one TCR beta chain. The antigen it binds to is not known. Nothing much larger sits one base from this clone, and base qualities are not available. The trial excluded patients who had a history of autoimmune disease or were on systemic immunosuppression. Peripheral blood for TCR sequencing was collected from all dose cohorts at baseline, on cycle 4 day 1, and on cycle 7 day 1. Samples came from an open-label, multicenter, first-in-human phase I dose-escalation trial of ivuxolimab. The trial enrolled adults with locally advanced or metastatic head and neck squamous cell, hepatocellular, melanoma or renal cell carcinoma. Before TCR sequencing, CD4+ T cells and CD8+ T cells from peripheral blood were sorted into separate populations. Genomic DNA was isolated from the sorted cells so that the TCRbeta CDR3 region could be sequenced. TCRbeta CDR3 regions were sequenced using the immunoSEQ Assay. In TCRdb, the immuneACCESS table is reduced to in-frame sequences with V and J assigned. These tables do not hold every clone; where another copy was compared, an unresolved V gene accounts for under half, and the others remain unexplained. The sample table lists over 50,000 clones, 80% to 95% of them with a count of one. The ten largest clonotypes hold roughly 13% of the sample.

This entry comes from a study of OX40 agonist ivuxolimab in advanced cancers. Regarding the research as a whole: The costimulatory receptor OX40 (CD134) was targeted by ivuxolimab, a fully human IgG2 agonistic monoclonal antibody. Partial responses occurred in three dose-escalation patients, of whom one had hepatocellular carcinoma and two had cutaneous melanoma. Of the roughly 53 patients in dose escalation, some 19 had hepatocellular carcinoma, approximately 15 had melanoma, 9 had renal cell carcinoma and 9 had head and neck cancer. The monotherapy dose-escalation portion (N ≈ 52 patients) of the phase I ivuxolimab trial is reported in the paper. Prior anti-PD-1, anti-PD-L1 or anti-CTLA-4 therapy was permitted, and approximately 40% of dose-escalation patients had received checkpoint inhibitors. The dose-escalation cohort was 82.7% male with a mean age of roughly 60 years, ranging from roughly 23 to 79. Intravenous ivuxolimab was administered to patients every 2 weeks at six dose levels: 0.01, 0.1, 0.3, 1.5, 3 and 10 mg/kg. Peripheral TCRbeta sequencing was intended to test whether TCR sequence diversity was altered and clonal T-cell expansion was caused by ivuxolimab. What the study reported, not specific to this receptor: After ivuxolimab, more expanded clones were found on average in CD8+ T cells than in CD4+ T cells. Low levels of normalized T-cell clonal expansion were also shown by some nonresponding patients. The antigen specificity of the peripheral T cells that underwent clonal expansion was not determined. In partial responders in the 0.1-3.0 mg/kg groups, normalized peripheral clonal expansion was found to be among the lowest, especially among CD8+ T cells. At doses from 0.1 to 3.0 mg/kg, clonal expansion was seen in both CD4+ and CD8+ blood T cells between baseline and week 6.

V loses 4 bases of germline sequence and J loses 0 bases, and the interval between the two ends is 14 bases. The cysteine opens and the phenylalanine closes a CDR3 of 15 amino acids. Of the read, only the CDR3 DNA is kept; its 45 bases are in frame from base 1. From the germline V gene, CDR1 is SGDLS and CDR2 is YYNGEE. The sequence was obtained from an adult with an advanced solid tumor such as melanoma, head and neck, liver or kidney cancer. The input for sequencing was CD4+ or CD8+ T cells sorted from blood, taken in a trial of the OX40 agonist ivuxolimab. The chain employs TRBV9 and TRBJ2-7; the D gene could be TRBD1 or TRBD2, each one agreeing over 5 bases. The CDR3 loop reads CASSLTAGSSYEQYF. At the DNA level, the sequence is TGTGCCAGCAGCTTAACAGCAGGGAGCTCCTACGAGCAGTACTTC.